This record looks at one TCR beta chain sequence and its context. What it binds is not known. These data are taken from a study of T cell responses to AZD1222 COVID-19 vaccine. CDR1 is LGHDT and CDR2 is YNNKEL in the germline V gene (reference sequence). The ends lost 4 bases at V and 7 bases at J; junction bases unmatched: 6. The CDR3 sequence is 16 residues long. Overall study findings and caveats: A rise in Spike-specific TCR breadth and depth followed two AZD1222 doses. Unmutated variant regions reportedly attract nearly half of all spike-specific TCRs. Donors were largely white British and mainly female; clonal diversity was possibly underestimated.

Some clones are missing from TCRdb's copy, which holds only in-frame ones; the method was immunoSEQ multiplex PCR. Here the sample spans about 130,000 clones, 80% to 90% being singletons. The receptor's source is an adult in good health. The sequences come from peripheral blood, collected on day 0 of MenACWY control vaccination. This chain connects TRBV3-1 (or the pseudogene TRBV3-2) to TRBJ2-2; 13 bases map to TRBD2. The CDR3 DNA sequence: TGTGCCAGCAGCCCGGGACTAGCGGGACTCAGCGGGGAGCTGTTTTTT. It translates to CASSPGLAGLSGELFF.